What follows describes a single T cell receptor (beta chain). The data were taken from a study of CD8+ T cells in alopecia areata. Study details: The tofacitinib course ran for 6 to 18 months and was followed by 6 months off drug.

Investigators isolated RNA and reverse transcribed it into cDNA to act as the sequencing template. The method was immunoSEQ multiplex PCR; TCRdb's version includes in-frame clones alone and lacks a portion of them. This sample has under 350,000 clones, with 58% found just once. Treatment: oral pan-JAK inhibitor, 5-10 mg twice daily. Lesional scalp punch biopsies and peripheral blood were collected from alopecia areata patients. This CDR3 has 13 residues. Germline V CDR1 and CDR2: SQVTM, ANQGSEA. V was trimmed by 4 bases and J by 8 bases, leaving 17 bases between them. The genes are TRBV29-1 and TRBJ1-2; perhaps TRBD1 as D (6 bases). The origin of this receptor is a human donor with alopecia areata. Sequences were derived from CD4+ T cells sorted from blood, sampled at week 24, from a patient treated with tofacitinib. CDR3 sequence: CSVGYPGAGGYTF. In DNA form, the CDR3 reads TGCAGCGTTGGATACCCGGGGGCCGGGGGCTACACCTTC.